The clone carrying this T cell receptor beta chain was found a few times. Generation of TCR cDNA used 5'RACE template switching (which added a universal primer site and UMIs). TCRdb recomputed calls from the 5' RACE reads with MiXCR, one row per CDR3 protein. The repertoire has around 350,000 distinct CDR3 sequences, 6.2% of them found once; the top ten carry 15%. The record originates from a study of T cells after yellow fever vaccination. The length of the CDR3 is 12 residues. Germline CDR1 SGHTA, CDR2 FQGNSA. V was clipped by 5 bases and J by 5 bases, with 9 bases between them. The TCR sequence derives from a man younger than 45 who received the YFV17D yellow fever vaccine. This rearrangement joins TRBV7-2 to TRBJ1-1; tentative D call: TRBD1 (6 bases). The specimen comprised PBMCs, sampled 5 days after the yellow fever booster vaccination. CDR3 sequence: CASSHQGTEAFF. The DNA for the CDR3 is TGTGCCAGCAGCCATCAGGGGACTGAAGCTTTCTTT.